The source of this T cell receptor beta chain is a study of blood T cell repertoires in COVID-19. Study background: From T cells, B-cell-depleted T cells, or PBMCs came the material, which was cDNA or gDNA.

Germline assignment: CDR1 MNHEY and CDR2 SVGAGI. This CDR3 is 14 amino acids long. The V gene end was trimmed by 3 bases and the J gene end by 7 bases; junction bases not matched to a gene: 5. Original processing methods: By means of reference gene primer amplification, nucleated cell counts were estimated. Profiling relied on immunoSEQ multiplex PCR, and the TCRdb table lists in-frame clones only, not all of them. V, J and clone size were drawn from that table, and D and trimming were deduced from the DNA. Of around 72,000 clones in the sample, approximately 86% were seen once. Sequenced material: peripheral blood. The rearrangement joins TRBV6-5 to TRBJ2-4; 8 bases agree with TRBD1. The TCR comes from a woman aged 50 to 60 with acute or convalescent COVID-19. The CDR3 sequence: CASSYQGARNIQYF. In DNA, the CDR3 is TGTGCCAGCAGTTATCAGGGGGCGAGGAACATTCAGTACTTC.